The entry that follows covers one T cell receptor beta chain sequence. As processed by the authors: It was from reference gene primer amplification that nucleated cell counts were estimated. Some clones are missing from TCRdb's copy, which holds only in-frame ones; the method was immunoSEQ multiplex PCR. The V and J calls and clone size are taken from that table; D and trimming were inferred from the DNA. The data contain some 58,000 clones, 80% to 90% of them singletons. CDR1 MNHEY and CDR2 SMNVEV come from the germline V gene (reference sequence). The CDR3 is 16 residues long. This specimen comes from a study of blood T cell repertoires in COVID-19. On the study more broadly: From the United States, Italy and Spain came samples of acute and convalescent COVID-19. Sources were T cells, B-cell-depleted T cells, or PBMCs; the material itself was cDNA or gDNA.

V gene TRBV27 combines with J gene TRBJ1-5; D unresolved. Material: peripheral blood. The sequence came from a man aged 45-65 years with active COVID-19. CDR3 nucleotides: TGTGCAAGTGCCAGCAGTTTATATTTTCGAGGTCAGCCCCAGCATTTT. This translates into CASASSLYFRGQPQHF.